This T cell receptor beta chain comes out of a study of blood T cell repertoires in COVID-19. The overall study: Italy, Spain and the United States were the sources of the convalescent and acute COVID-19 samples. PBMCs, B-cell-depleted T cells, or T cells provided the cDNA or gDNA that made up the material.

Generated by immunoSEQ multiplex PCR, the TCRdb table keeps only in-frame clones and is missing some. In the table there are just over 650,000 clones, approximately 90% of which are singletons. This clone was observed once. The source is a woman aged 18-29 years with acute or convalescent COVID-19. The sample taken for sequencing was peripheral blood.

CDR3 sequence: CASSVEQGRHSPLHF. The CDR3 DNA reads TGTGCCAGCAGCGTAGAGCAGGGGAGACACTCACCCCTCCACTTT. V is TRBV9 and J is TRBJ1-6; a weak D match, TRBD1 (6 bases). The CDR3 runs to 15 residues. V gave up 0 bases and J gave up 10 bases, with 14 bases separating them. Germline V gene lookup returns CDR1 SGDLS and CDR2 YYNGEE.